A single sample is the source of the 8 T cell receptor beta chains below, sequenced in a study of response to subunit inactivated influenza vaccine. MiXCR, run by TCRdb on the RT-PCR reads, gives a single entry per CDR3 protein. The sample comprises about 310,000 distinct CDR3 sequences, just over 20% of which are singletons, and more than 8.5% rests with the top ten. Sample: PBMCs from blood, taken 21 months after vaccination. These receptors originate from a man between 50 and 75 years old who received an inactivated influenza vaccine.

The chain joins TRBV11-2 to TRBJ2-1; the D gene is possibly TRBD2 (6 bases). There are 16 residues in the CDR3. Germline V gene sequence: CDR1 SGHAT, CDR2 FQNNGV. The ends were cut back, 1 base at V and 7 bases at J, with 17 bases in the middle. This CDR3 is CASSLGFGGLVNEQFF. DNA of the CDR3: TGTGCCAGCAGCTTAGGATTTGGGGGACTTGTTAATGAGCAGTTCTTC.

The chain is built from TRBV5-6 and TRBJ1-2; no clear D. The CDR3 length is 12 residues. In germline, CDR1 is SGHDT, CDR2 YYEEEE. The V end lost 3 bases, the J end lost 2 bases, and 5 bases lay between the germline ends. CDR3 nucleotides: TGTGCCAGCAGCTCCCTAAACTATGGCTACACCTTC. This sequence encodes CASSSLNYGYTF.

The chain combines TRBV29-1 with TRBJ1-2; TRBD1 matches at 9 bases. Per the germline V gene, CDR1 is SQVTM and CDR2 is ANQGSEA. V was clipped by 2 bases and J by 9 bases; unmatched bases: 10. The CDR3 runs to 14 residues. The CDR3 region is CSVEWAGDRARYTF. Written as DNA, the CDR3 is TGCAGCGTTGAATGGGCGGGGGACAGGGCGCGCTACACCTTC.

The J gene is TRBJ1-1, the V gene TRBV5-5; 7 bases map to TRBD1. The V and J ends lost 0 bases and 0 bases, in that order; junction bases with no gene match: 8. CDR3 length: 17 residues. CDR1 SGHKS and CDR2 YYEKEE come from the germline V gene (reference sequence). CDR3 in DNA: TGTGCCAGCAGCTTGGGACAGGGCCCACCTCTGAACACTGAAGCTTTCTTT. Translating it yields CASSLGQGPPLNTEAFF.

This chain uses TRBV7-6 with TRBJ2-3, with a weak D call TRBD2 (6 bases). Germline V gives CDR1 SGHVS, CDR2 FNYEAQ. The V end lost 5 bases, the J end lost 4 bases, and 13 bases lay between the germline ends. There are 14 residues in the CDR3. In DNA form, the CDR3 reads TGTGCCAGCAGCAAAGAGGGGACTTCAGATACGCAGTATTTT. The encoded protein is CASSKEGTSDTQYF.

The V call is TRBV29-1, the J call TRBJ2-1, with TRBD1 matching 9 bases. With 7 bases clipped from V and 7 bases from J, the junction kept 5 bases outside the gene matches. Germline CDR1 SQVTM, CDR2 ANQGSEA. The CDR3 extends over 12 amino acids. CDR3 DNA sequence: TGCAGCGGGGGACAGGGTTGGAATGAGCAGTTCTTC. It codes for CSGGQGWNEQFF.

V usage is TRBV27 and J usage is TRBJ2-1; D is undetermined. V was pared by 6 bases and J by 0 bases, with 12 bases between. Per germline, CDR1 MNHEY and CDR2 SMNVEV (reference sequence). The CDR3 runs to 15 residues. CDR3 coding DNA: TGTGCCAGCAGACGTCCGACGAGCTCCTACAATGAGCAGTTCTTC. Translating gives CASRRPTSSYNEQFF.

The chain links TRBV18 to TRBJ2-3, with D maybe TRBD1 (6 bases). V lost 0 bases to trimming and J lost 4 bases, with 11 bases between them. Germline V gene data show CDR1 as KGHSH and CDR2 as LQKENI. The CDR3 covers 15 residues. CDR3 amino acids: CASSPPQGSPDTQYF. In DNA form, the CDR3 reads TGTGCCAGCTCACCACCACAGGGTTCTCCAGATACGCAGTATTTT.